Below, one T cell receptor (beta chain) is given with its context. The CDR3 consists of 15 residues. The germline CDR1 and CDR2 sequences are SGHNT and YENEEA. The V segment lost 2 bases and the J segment 0 bases; nucleotides outside the gene matches: 4. Adults between about 18 and 95 years of age took part from under 25 US areas. Cohorts were assigned according to the clinical history that participants reported. This record belongs to a study of blood T cell repertoires in COVID-19. Study-wide context: Donors in the United States, Italy and Spain gave samples during acute or convalescent COVID-19.

Authors' analysis steps: Reference gene primers were amplified, and this amplification served to estimate nucleated cell counts. This table comes from immunoSEQ multiplex PCR, and its TCRdb copy is limited to in-frame clones, with some not included. Clone size and the V and J calls come from that table; the DNA yielded D and trimming. The table shows some 48,000 clones, with around 73% occurring only once. Material: PBMCs or T cells enriched from blood (not recorded which). The chain employs TRBV11-3 and TRBJ2-7; TRBD2 agrees at 7 bases. The sequence derives from a woman aged 50 to 65 with acute COVID-19. CDR3 amino acids: CASSLIAGDSYEQYF. Written as DNA, the CDR3 is TGTGCCAGCAGCTTAATCGCGGGGGACTCCTACGAGCAGTACTTC.